This TCR beta chain originates from a study of blood T cell repertoires in COVID-19 (TCRdb year 2020). Background on the whole study: Samples covering the acute and convalescent phases of COVID-19 were provided by collaborators in the United States, Italy and Spain. The material from the prospective study consisted of cDNA or gDNA derived from T cells, B-cell-depleted T cells, or PBMCs. Deeply sampled blood TCRbeta repertoires from subjects exposed to, actively infected with, or recovered from COVID-19 were included in the dataset. The repertoires were released in a freely available public database meant as a resource for research on the immune response to SARS-CoV-2. The samples were drawn from the first 160 participants of the ongoing ImmuneRACE study and from some 1,300 subjects provided by 6 global collaborators. Nearly every sample came with metadata listing a de-identified subject ID, COVID-19 status, age in years and sex. HLA class I and class II types, where available, came from metadata supplied by the sample provider rather than from assay-based typing.

About this clone itself: The antigen it binds to is not known. Per-base qualities were not stored, and no clone one base away is much larger.

Beyond this particular receptor, the publication reports: The amount of clinical and demographic metadata varied by source and participant and was provided uncurated.

TCRbeta CDR3 regions were amplified from genomic DNA by means of the immunoSEQ Assay, a bias-controlled multiplex PCR. Per the authors' processing: The number of nucleated cells in each sample was estimated by amplification of reference gene primers within the assay. To quantify the absolute abundance of each unique TCRbeta CDR3 rearrangement, sequence reads were collapsed and filtered. Productive Simpson clonality was computed per sample as the square root of Simpson's diversity index over productive rearrangements. TCRdb mirrors the immuneACCESS table, restricted to in-frame sequences. Some clones are absent from its copies; in checked studies, under half trace to an unresolved V gene, and the reason for the others is unknown. V, J and clone size reflect that table, while D and trimming were determined from the DNA. The sample table records some 95,000 clones; over 75% of these occur just once. Jointly, the top ten make up roughly 7.3% of the sample.

The CDR3 measures 15 amino acids from cysteine to phenylalanine. The DNA shown is the 45-base CDR3, in frame from base 1. From V the trimming removes 2 bases and from J it removes 3 bases, while the gene matches leave 6 bases of the junction unaccounted for. The CDR1 and CDR2 encoded by the germline V gene are MNHEY and SVGAGI. The collaborating institutions used their own protocols to collect whole blood in K2EDTA tubes. For TCRbeta analysis, collaborator samples were shipped as frozen whole blood, as isolated PBMCs, or as DNA extracted from either sample type. The receptor was derived from a man in his sixties or seventies with acute or convalescent COVID-19. Recombination joined TRBV6-5 with TRBJ1-2, and TRBD1 aligns with 7 junction nucleotides. The specimen was peripheral blood. The nucleotides read TGTGCCAGCAGTTACGGACAGGCACAGGACTATGGCTACACCTTC. Its translation reads: CASSYGQAQDYGYTF.